Each of the 25 T cell receptor beta chains below was sequenced from the same sample in a study of blood T cell repertoires in COVID-19. Measured with immunoSEQ multiplex PCR; TCRdb has only the in-frame clones, and not every one. In the table there are 87,000 or so clones, about 86% of which are singletons. Input material: peripheral blood. These receptor sequences come from a woman older than 75 in a cohort sampled during active or convalescent COVID-19.

The J gene is TRBJ1-2, the V gene TRBV5-6; 7 nucleotides match TRBD1. The CDR3 is made up of 15 amino acids. The ends lost 4 bases at V and 4 bases at J; junction bases unmatched: 10. CDR1 and CDR2 from the germline V gene are SGHDT and YYEEEE. The CDR3 is CASSPTTGQIYGYTF. CDR3 DNA: TGTGCCAGCAGCCCGACGACGGGACAGATCTATGGCTACACCTTC.

V usage is TRBV7-6 and J usage is TRBJ1-2; TRBD1 agrees at 12 bases. Germline V gene data show CDR1 as SGHVS and CDR2 as FNYEAQ. The CDR3 totals 16 residues. V lost 4 bases and J lost 7; bases outside the gene matches: 10. The CDR3 DNA reads as TGTGCCAGCAGCTCCGATGTGGGGACAGGGGGCAGTGGCTACACCTTC. Translation: CASSSDVGTGGSGYTF.

The chain recombines TRBV5-4 with TRBJ2-1, with 12 bases matching TRBD2. The CDR3 sequence is 16 residues long. J was trimmed by 6 bases and V by 3 bases; bases with no gene match: 7. Germline V gene lookup returns CDR1 SGHNT and CDR2 YYREEE (reference sequence). CDR3 region: CASSSGLAGKINEQFF. The CDR3 DNA is TGTGCCAGCAGCTCTGGACTAGCGGGAAAGATCAATGAGCAGTTCTTC. Supplemented by reference TRBV5-4 and TRBJ2-1, the full variable domain reads ETGVTQSPTHLIKTRGQQVTLRCSSQSGHNTVSWYQQALGQGPQFIFQYYREEENGRGNFPPRFSGLQFPNYSSELNVNALELDDSALYLCASSSGLAGKINEQFFGPGTRLTVL.

The chain employs TRBV19 and TRBJ2-2, with D perhaps matching TRBD2 (6 bases). Germline CDR1 and CDR2: LNHDA and SQIVND (reference sequence). The ends were cut back, 6 bases at V and 4 bases at J, with 12 bases in the middle. The CDR3 covers 14 residues. The CDR3, as DNA: TGTGCCAGTAGAACGGGAGAAGGCACCGGGGAGCTGTTTTTT. This encodes CASRTGEGTGELFF.

This rearrangement joins TRBV7-9 to TRBJ1-4; tentatively, D is TRBD1 (5 bases). This CDR3 has 15 residues. The V gene's germline CDR1 is SEHNR and CDR2 FQNEAQ (reference sequence). The germline V and J ends were trimmed by 1 base and 1 base, with 7 bases remaining between them. The CDR3 DNA follows: TGTGCCAGCAGCTTAGGAGACAGAACTAATGAAAAACTGTTTTTT. Its protein is CASSLGDRTNEKLFF.

The genes are TRBV29-1 and TRBJ2-7; the match to TRBD1 covers 9 bases. V dropped 6 bases and J dropped 3; count of bases not matched to a gene: 6. The V gene's germline CDR1 is SQVTM and CDR2 ANQGSEA. The CDR3 contains 13 residues. CDR3 residues: CSVETGGFYEQYF. The CDR3 coding sequence is TGCAGCGTCGAAACAGGGGGCTTCTACGAGCAGTACTTC.

The chain carries TRBV11-1 and TRBJ2-7; 8 bases line up with TRBD1. V was pared by 0 bases and J by 3 bases, with 7 bases of the junction left unmatched. Germline CDR1 reads SGHAT; CDR2 reads FQDESV (reference sequence). The CDR3 spans 16 residues. The CDR3 region is CASSLASGTGRYEQYF. The DNA for the CDR3 is TGTGCCAGCAGCTTAGCTTCCGGGACAGGTCGCTACGAGCAGTACTTC.

The chain combines TRBV30 with TRBJ1-1; 12 bases align to TRBD1. With V trimmed by 6 bases and J by 6 bases, 5 bases remained unmatched. The germline V gene has CDR1 GTSNPN and CDR2 SVGIG (reference sequence). The CDR3 runs 13 residues. In DNA form, the CDR3 reads TGTGCCTGCAGGGACAGGGGGCAGGCTGAAGCTTTCTTT. This codes for CACRDRGQAEAFF. Variable domain in full (rest from reference TRBV30 and TRBJ1-1): SQTIHQWPATLVQPVGSPLSLECTVEGTSNPNLYWYRQAAGRGLQLLFYSVGIGQISSEVPQNLSASRPQDRQFILSSKKLLLSDSGFYLCACRDRGQAEAFFGQGTRLTVV.

The rearrangement uses TRBV20-1 and TRBJ2-3, with no clear D. Per germline, CDR1 DFQATT and CDR2 SNEGSKA (reference sequence). The CDR3 is 11 amino acids. Between the trimmed V and J ends, which lost 6 bases and 4 bases, there was a span of 8 bases. CDR3 residues: CSAGLADTQYF. CDR3 nucleotide sequence: TGCAGTGCAGGCCTAGCAGATACGCAGTATTTT.

This rearrangement joins TRBV6-5 to TRBJ2-7; 8 nucleotides agree with TRBD1. Losses at the gene ends were 7 bases for V and 0 bases for J; bases not matched to a gene: 8. Germline V lookup: CDR1 MNHEY, CDR2 SVGAGI. CDR3 size: 15 residues. The CDR3 protein is CASIPRDRLSYEQYF. CDR3 bases: TGTGCCAGCATCCCCCGGGACAGGCTCTCCTACGAGCAGTACTTC.

This clone came up a few times. This chain uses TRBV3-1 (or the pseudogene TRBV3-2) with TRBJ2-7, with D possibly matching TRBD1 (5 bases). The CDR3 length is 15 residues. Germline V lookup: CDR1 LGHDT, CDR2 YNNKEL (reference sequence). With 5 bases removed from V and 7 bases from J, the gap between germline ends came to 21 bases. Here the CDR3 reads CASSSTAGRLGEQYF. CDR3 in DNA: TGTGCCAGCAGCTCGACAGCCGGCCGGCTGGGGGAGCAGTACTTC.

The chain recombines TRBV4-2 with TRBJ2-3; the match to TRBD2 covers 10 bases. This CDR3 is 18 amino acids long. J gave up 6 bases and V 2 bases, and 14 bases lay outside the gene matches. Germline V gene sequence: CDR1 LGHNA, CDR2 YNFKEQ. CDR3 protein: CASSQSGKGLAGVDTQYF. CDR3 sequence (DNA): TGTGCCAGCAGCCAAAGCGGTAAGGGGCTAGCGGGAGTGGATACGCAGTATTTT.

This chain links TRBV2 with TRBJ1-5, with 7 positions matching TRBD1. The J segment lost 5 bases and the V segment lost 4 bases, leaving 8 bases of the junction unmatched. The CDR3 extends over 15 amino acids. The V gene's germline CDR1 is SNHLY and CDR2 FYNNEI. CDR3 sequence reads: CASSVLQGTYQPQHF. Written as DNA, the CDR3 is TGTGCCAGCAGTGTCCTACAGGGGACTTATCAGCCCCAGCATTTT.

CDR3 in DNA: TGTGCCACCCTGGGGCTAACGTACAATGAGCAGTTCTTC. This encodes CATLGLTYNEQFF. This chain connects TRBV6-5 to TRBJ2-1; TRBD1 is a possible D gene (5 bases). The germline gives CDR1 MNHEY, CDR2 SVGAGI. Between the trimmed V and J ends, which lost 10 bases and 4 bases, there was a span of 14 bases. This CDR3 comprises 13 residues.

The chain combines TRBV6-5 with TRBJ2-7; 7 bases fit TRBD1. V shed 6 bases and J 3 bases; nucleotides not matched to a gene: 11. Germline CDR1 reads MNHEY; CDR2 reads SVGAGI. This CDR3 spans 15 amino acids. For the CDR3, the DNA is TGTGCCAGCAGAACCTCTGGGGACAGAGACTACGAGCAGTACTTC. Translating it yields CASRTSGDRDYEQYF.

The chain employs TRBV5-4 and TRBJ2-1, with a weak D call TRBD2 (6 bases). V was clipped by 2 bases and J by 4 bases, with 16 bases between them. The CDR3 extends over 16 amino acids. CDR1 SGHNT and CDR2 YYREEE come from the germline V gene (reference sequence). CDR3 sequence (DNA): TGTGCCAGCAGCTTCCCACGGGGGAGGAGTTACAATGAGCAGTTCTTC. Its translation: CASSFPRGRSYNEQFF. Combining the CDR3 with reference TRBV5-4 and TRBJ2-1 gives the whole variable domain ETGVTQSPTHLIKTRGQQVTLRCSSQSGHNTVSWYQQALGQGPQFIFQYYREEENGRGNFPPRFSGLQFPNYSSELNVNALELDDSALYLCASSFPRGRSYNEQFFGPGTRLTVL.

The rearrangement links TRBV6-5 to TRBJ1-1; 9 bases are a match to TRBD1. CDR1 is MNHEY, CDR2 SVGAGI, per germline. V lost 4 bases, J lost 5 bases, and 5 bases stayed unmatched. The CDR3 has 14 residues. CDR3 nucleotide sequence: TGTGCCAGCAGTTGGGACAGGGAGTTAACTGAAGCTTTCTTT. This gives the protein CASSWDRELTEAFF.

This chain connects TRBV24-1 to TRBJ2-1; maybe TRBD1 (6 bases). Germline loops: CDR1 KGHDR, CDR2 SFDVKD. The CDR3 has 14 residues. V lost 3 bases to trimming and J lost 6 bases, with 11 bases between them. The CDR3 protein is CATSDPRGSNEQFF. CDR3 sequence (DNA): TGTGCCACCAGTGATCCCAGGGGTAGCAATGAGCAGTTCTTC.

V gene TRBV20-1 combines with J gene TRBJ1-1; possibly TRBD1 for D (5 bases). CDR1 and CDR2 from the germline V gene are DFQATT and SNEGSKA (reference sequence). V was pared by 6 bases and J by 4 bases, with 9 bases between. The CDR3 runs 11 residues. CDR3 residues: CSASRVTEAFF. DNA for the CDR3: TGCAGTGCCAGCAGGGTCACTGAAGCTTTCTTT.

In its sample, this clone was seen a few times. V is TRBV2 and J is TRBJ1-5; D unresolved. The CDR3 consists of 14 residues. V gave up 3 bases and J gave up 0 bases, with 6 bases separating them. Germline CDR1 is SNHLY and CDR2 is FYNNEI. The CDR3 here is CASSDGDSNQPQHF. CDR3 in DNA: TGTGCCAGCAGTGACGGGGATAGCAATCAGCCCCAGCATTTT.

The chain couples TRBV25-1 to TRBJ1-6; the match to TRBD1 covers 8 bases. The CDR3 is made up of 15 amino acids. Germline lookup yields CDR1 MGHDK and CDR2 SYGVNS. Trimming took 6 bases from V and 5 from J; bases not matched to a gene: 6. The CDR3 loop is CASREPDRDNSPLHF. CDR3 nucleotide sequence: TGTGCCAGCAGGGAGCCGGACAGGGATAATTCACCCCTCCACTTT.

This sequence joins TRBV11-2 and TRBJ1-3; D may be TRBD1 (5 bases). The ends were cut back, 5 bases at V and 8 bases at J, with 10 bases in the middle. The CDR3 has 12 residues. CDR1 is SGHAT, CDR2 FQNNGV, per germline. CDR3 in amino acids: CASSNQGYTIYF. The CDR3 region has the DNA TGTGCCAGCAGCAACCAGGGTTACACCATATATTTT.

The gene calls are TRBV10-3 and TRBJ2-2, with a weak D call TRBD1 (7 bases). Germline V lookup: CDR1 ENHRY, CDR2 SYGVKD. CDR3 length equals 15 residues. The V gene lost 7 bases and the J gene lost 2 bases, with 14 bases spanning the gap. The CDR3 sequence: CAITEGAGNTGELFF. The CDR3 coding sequence is TGTGCCATCACGGAGGGGGCGGGTAACACCGGGGAGCTGTTTTTT.

The gene calls are TRBV18 and TRBJ1-1; the D is unclear. The CDR3 consists of 13 residues. V lost 8 bases and J 1 base, leaving 11 bases between the germline ends. Germline V CDR1 and CDR2: KGHSH, LQKENI. CDR3 coding DNA: TGTGCCAGCCGCCGGGATCAGAACACTGAAGCTTTCTTT. Its protein is CASRRDQNTEAFF.

The chain recombines TRBV11-2 with TRBJ2-5; possibly TRBD1 for D (8 bases). The CDR3 covers 14 residues. The V and J ends lost 9 bases and 6 bases respectively, with 20 bases between them. CDR1 and CDR2 (germline): SGHAT, FQNNGV. CDR3 DNA: TGTGCCAGTGGGAGGGGGGACAGGAGCAAGACCCAGTACTTC. Encoded protein: CASGRGDRSKTQYF.